Sequencing of this T cell receptor (beta chain) was carried out in a study of patients and donors after allogeneic stem cell transplantation. In TCRdb, the RT-PCR reads were re-called with MiXCR into one record per CDR3 protein. The top ten hold 5.5% to 6.5% of the sample, which has 900,000 to 1,000,000 distinct CDR3 sequences, 18% seen once. This receptor was taken from a human donor who was either an allogeneic HSCT recipient or a stem cell or donor lymphocyte infusion donor (not recorded which). It is not recorded whose cells these are; they may come from a transplant donor. What was sequenced was blood, either unsorted or a sorted T cell fraction (not recorded which).

The CDR3 region has the DNA TGTGCCAGCAGCGTGGAAGCGGGGGGCACGTACAATGAGCAGTTCTTC. Translated: CASSVEAGGTYNEQFF. This chain uses TRBV7-2 with TRBJ2-1, with 9 bases aligning to TRBD2. Germline CDR1 and CDR2: SGHTA and FQGNSA. The trim removed 5 bases at V and 4 bases at J, leaving 9 bases unmatched. The length of the CDR3 is 16 residues.